These T cell receptor beta chains were read from a single sample in a study of technical replicates of blood from several donors. Assay: immunoSEQ multiplex PCR; the TCRdb copy retains only in-frame clones and omits some. Of about 57,000 clones in the sample, around nine tenths were seen once. Source material: PBMCs. These TCRs come from a human donor in good health. Some clones in this sample may be carry-over from other donors' samples. The CDR3 runs from the conserved cysteine through the conserved F or W. Each record gives: clone size, D gene, V gene, J gene, CDR3 protein, CDR3 DNA. A D gene is named only where the DNA matches it firmly. Size is omitted from some rows. Given values are once, few, many or a class for expanded clones.

NA	NA	TRBV2	TRBJ2-3	CASSLADTQYF	TGTGCCAGCAGCCTAGCAGATACGCAGTATTTT
NA	NA	TRBV7-2	TRBJ2-6	CASSLNQVSGANVLTF	TGTGCCAGCAGCTTAAATCAGGTCTCTGGGGCCAACGTCCTGACTTTC
NA	NA	TRBV7-6	TRBJ2-3	CASSVGASPTDTQYF	TGTGCCAGCAGCGTAGGAGCTTCCCCCACAGATACGCAGTATTTT
NA	NA	TRBV2	TRBJ1-2	CASSEARRVPYGYTF	TGTGCCAGCAGTGAAGCCCGCCGGGTACCCTATGGCTACACCTTC
NA	TRBD1	TRBV10-3	TRBJ2-7	CAISGGQGRSNEQYF	TGTGCCATCAGTGGAGGACAGGGAAGATCAAACGAGCAGTACTTC
NA	NA	TRBV25-1	TRBJ2-5	CASSDSPRGETQYF	TGTGCCAGCAGTGACTCACCCCGAGGGGAGACCCAGTACTTC
NA	TRBD1	TRBV29-1	TRBJ2-2	CSVRYQGAITGELFF	TGCAGCGTTCGGTATCAGGGGGCGATCACCGGGGAGCTGTTTTTT
NA	TRBD1	TRBV5-1	TRBJ2-2	CASSLGEPYNRGDTGELFF	TGCGCCAGCAGCTTGGGGGAACCTTACAACAGGGGGGACACCGGGGAGCTGTTTTTT
few	TRBD2	TRBV4-2	TRBJ2-7	CASSKGLGDSYEQYF	TGTGCCAGCAGCAAAGGACTAGGGGATTCCTACGAGCAGTACTTC
NA	TRBD2	TRBV10-3	TRBJ2-3	CAISPGLATDTQYF	TGTGCCATCAGCCCGGGACTAGCGACAGATACGCAGTATTTT
NA	TRBD1	TRBV18	TRBJ2-5	CASSPFVDRVRRETQYF	TGTGCCAGCTCACCCTTCGTGGACAGGGTTAGGAGAGAGACCCAGTACTTC
NA	NA	TRBV19	TRBJ1-5	CASRHLDASNQPQHF	TGTGCCAGTAGGCATTTAGATGCCAGCAATCAGCCCCAGCATTTT
NA	TRBD2	TRBV7-9	TRBJ2-5	CASSLAAGGETQYF	TGTGCCAGCAGCTTAGCAGCGGGAGGAGAGACCCAGTACTTC
NA	NA	TRBV6-1	TRBJ1-6	CASSPYQGYNSPLHF	TGTGCCAGCAGTCCCTACCAGGGGTATAATTCACCCCTCCACTTT
NA	TRBD2	TRBV5-6	TRBJ2-7	CASSPGLAALTYEQYF	TGTGCCAGCAGTCCGGGACTAGCGGCCCTTACCTACGAGCAGTACTTC
once	NA	TRBV10-3	TRBJ2-3	CAISPGGSGTDTQYF	TGTGCCATCAGCCCAGGGGGGAGCGGCACAGATACGCAGTATTTT
NA	TRBD2	TRBV2	TRBJ2-7	CASSLDLAGLLSYEQYF	TGTGCCAGCAGTCTAGACCTAGCGGGACTTCTCTCCTACGAGCAGTACTTC
NA	NA	TRBV5-6	TRBJ2-1	CASTRDNEQFF	TGTGCCAGCACCAGGGACAATGAGCAGTTCTTC
NA	NA	TRBV5-4	TRBJ1-1	CASREAMSTEAFF	TGTGCCAGCAGGGAGGCAATGAGCACTGAAGCTTTCTTT
NA	NA	TRBV30	TRBJ2-3	CAWSSGRSTDTQYF	TGTGCCTGGAGCTCAGGGCGGAGCACAGATACGCAGTATTTT
once	TRBD1	TRBV10-3	TRBJ1-2	CAITEAGGNYGYTF	TGTGCCATCACGGAGGCAGGGGGAAACTATGGCTACACCTTC
NA	NA	TRBV25-1	TRBJ1-2	CASSELEGSGYGYTF	TGTGCCAGCAGTGAACTGGAGGGATCAGGGTATGGCTACACCTTC
NA	NA	TRBV9	TRBJ1-1	CASSGQPNTEAFF	TGTGCCAGCAGCGGACAGCCGAACACTGAAGCTTTCTTT
NA	NA	TRBV5-1	TRBJ1-2	CASSLGTAAFGYTF	TGCGCCAGCAGCTTGGGGACAGCCGCTTTTGGCTACACCTTC
NA	NA	TRBV5-5	TRBJ1-2	CASSLPGQTNYGYTF	TGTGCCAGCAGCTTGCCCGGACAGACTAACTATGGCTACACCTTC
NA	NA	TRBV7-9	TRBJ1-1	CASSLWLNTEAFF	TGTGCCAGCAGCTTATGGCTGAACACTGAAGCTTTCTTT
NA	NA	TRBV19	TRBJ2-2	CASSRQVNTGELFF	TGTGCCAGTAGTCGTCAGGTCAACACCGGGGAGCTGTTTTTT
NA	TRBD2	TRBV4-3	TRBJ2-1	CASSQDSGTNYNEQFF	TGCGCCAGCAGCCAAGATAGCGGGACGAACTACAATGAGCAGTTCTTC
NA	NA	TRBV19	TRBJ1-5	CASSNPRQYNQPQHF	TGTGCCAGTAGCAACCCGCGACAGTACAATCAGCCCCAGCATTTT
NA	TRBD1	TRBV19	TRBJ2-3	CASRPGTGGLAGETQYF	TGTGCCAGTAGACCCGGGACAGGGGGGTTAGCGGGAGAGACGCAGTATTTT
NA	TRBD1	TRBV4-1	TRBJ1-1	CASSHRTGGRNTEAFF	TGCGCCAGCAGCCACCGGACAGGGGGACGGAACACTGAAGCTTTCTTT
NA	NA	TRBV7-9	TRBJ1-2	CASSRGDRLDYGYTF	TGTGCCAGCAGCCGGGGGGACCGGCTAGACTATGGCTACACCTTC
NA	NA	TRBV5-1	TRBJ2-5	CASSLQTSQETQYF	TGCGCCAGCAGCTTGCAGACTTCCCAAGAGACCCAGTACTTC
once	NA	TRBV29-1	TRBJ2-1	CSVVETRGGNEQFF	TGCAGCGTTGTGGAGACACGAGGGGGCAATGAGCAGTTCTTC
once	TRBD2	TRBV2	TRBJ2-5	CASTRSSGGPQETQYF	TGTGCCAGCACCCGATCTAGCGGGGGGCCTCAAGAGACCCAGTACTTC
NA	NA	TRBV11-3	TRBJ1-6	CASSLTVNSPLHF	TGTGCCAGCAGCCTAACGGTGAATTCACCCCTCCACTTT
NA	NA	TRBV7-9	TRBJ2-5	CASSLKLAGETQYF	TGTGCCAGCAGCTTAAAACTAGCTGGAGAGACCCAGTACTTC
NA	TRBD1	TRBV19	TRBJ2-7	CASSTRQGTYEQYF	TGTGCCAGTAGTACTCGACAGGGGACCTACGAGCAGTACTTC
NA	TRBD1	TRBV6-1	TRBJ2-5	CASRDRVEETQYF	TGTGCCAGCAGGGACAGGGTTGAAGAGACCCAGTACTTC
once	NA	TRBV2	TRBJ1-6	CATQVGLYNSPLHF	TGTGCCACCCAGGTGGGGCTCTATAATTCACCCCTCCACTTT
NA	TRBD1	TRBV4-3	TRBJ1-1	CASSQGIGGIQNTEAFF	TGCGCCAGCAGCCAGGGTATAGGGGGCATCCAGAACACTGAAGCTTTCTTT
NA	TRBD1	TRBV12-5	TRBJ1-6	CASYNGQGGYNSPLHF	TGTGCTAGTTATAACGGACAGGGGGGGTATAATTCACCCCTCCACTTT